This T cell receptor (beta chain) was observed in a study of Ad26.COV2.S vaccination and SARS-CoV-2 variants. This table comes from immunoSEQ multiplex PCR, and its TCRdb copy is limited to in-frame clones, with some not included. The data hold 300,000 to 400,000 clones, with 92% observed a single time. General observations from the study: Spike-specific TCR breadth ran higher among vaccine recipients than placebo recipients. Post-vaccination spike-specific CD8+ and CD4+ T cell responses reportedly had substantial breadth. The study found similar non-spike TCR breadth in vaccine and placebo recipients.

This clone has just one count. Its specificity is not known. The germline V and J ends were trimmed by 2 bases and 1 base, with 7 bases remaining between them. The CDR3 length is 14 residues. Germline loops: CDR1 SGHDT, CDR2 YYEEEE. This chain connects TRBV5-6 to TRBJ2-1; perhaps TRBD2 as D (5 bases). The receptor was isolated from a human donor who had recovered from COVID-19. This specimen consisted of peripheral blood, obtained after recovery from COVID-19. The CDR3 nucleotides read TGTGCCAGCAGCTTAGCGGCTTCCTACAATGAGCAGTTCTTC. Translation gives CASSLAASYNEQFF.